These 4 T cell receptor beta chains originate from one sample sequenced in a study of T cells in Graves' hyperthyroidism and ophthalmopathy. TCR beta CDR3 regions were amplified from RNA. The TCR CDR3 was amplified in a first-round RT-PCR using the HTBI primer set. TCRdb redid the calling of the multiplex PCR reads with MiXCR, one entry per CDR3 protein. The table includes more than 500,000 distinct CDR3 sequences, about 14% detected once. The material sequenced was blood. The origin of the receptors is a woman in her 40s with Graves' hyperthyroidism.

The CDR3 is CASSPRDRGWNGYTF. CDR3 coding DNA: TGCGCCAGCAGCCCAAGGGACAGGGGTTGGAATGGCTACACCTTC. The chain carries TRBV5-1 and TRBJ1-2, with TRBD1 identical over 10 bases. The V gene's germline CDR1 is SGHRS and CDR2 YFSETQ. Losses at the gene ends were 4 bases for V and 6 bases for J; bases not matched to a gene: 9. CDR3 length equals 15 residues.

This sequence joins TRBV4-2 and TRBJ1-2; 7 bases are shared with TRBD1. CDR1 LGHNA and CDR2 YNFKEQ come from the germline V gene. Trimming at V came to 3 bases and at J to 3 bases, leaving 10 bases not matched to a gene. The CDR3 spans 16 residues. DNA of the CDR3: TGTGCCAGCAGCCAGGACCACTACAGGGGCGACTATGGCTACACCTTC. Residues: CASSQDHYRGDYGYTF.

The chain carries TRBV6-1 and TRBJ2-7; 11 bases are a match to TRBD1. The V and J ends lost 8 bases and 5 bases, in that order; junction bases with no gene match: 8. This CDR3 has 14 amino acids. Germline V CDR1 and CDR2: MNHNS, SASEGT. The CDR3 region is CASGRGQGADEQYF. In DNA, the CDR3 is TGTGCCAGCGGAAGAGGACAGGGGGCAGACGAGCAGTACTTC.

This rearrangement joins TRBV12-3 or TRBV12-4 to TRBJ1-2, with 9 bases that match TRBD1. This CDR3 has 15 amino acids. With 6 bases clipped from V and 1 base from J, the junction kept 6 bases outside the gene matches. CDR3: CASSPGQGFNYGYTF. The CDR3 DNA reads TGTGCCAGCAGCCCCGGACAGGGGTTTAACTATGGCTACACCTTC.